A selection of T cell receptor beta chains follows, all from one sample in a study of T-cell reconstitution after alpha-beta-depleted transplantation in children. In TCRdb, the PCR reads were re-called with MiXCR into one record per CDR3 protein. The sample shows approximately 980,000 distinct CDR3 sequences, 25% to 30% of them seen only once. The material was PBMCs, mostly from graft donor cells, obtained 360 days after TCRalphabeta/CD19-depleted stem cell transplant. All receptors come from a boy in the first two years of life who had a stem cell transplant for SCID, so the T cells may come from the graft donor. The CDR3 runs from the conserved cysteine through the conserved F or W. The order of the fields is D gene, V gene, clone size, J gene, CDR3 protein, CDR3 DNA. A D gene is named only where the DNA matches it firmly. For some rows the clone size is stated as once, few or many, or as a class when expanded; others skip it.

>-|TRBV7-6|few|TRBJ1-4
CASSSRRGRSNEKLFF
TGTGCCAGCAGCTCCCGTCGGGGCCGATCGAATGAAAAACTGTTTTTT
>-|TRBV5-1|-|TRBJ2-7
CASSFGRGGGEQYF
TGCGCCAGCAGCTTTGGACGCGGGGGCGGCGAGCAGTACTTC
>-|TRBV12-3/TRBV12-4|-|TRBJ1-1
CASSLGMAEAFF
TGTGCCAGCAGTTTAGGCATGGCTGAAGCTTTCTTT
>-|TRBV7-6|few|TRBJ2-5
CASSLVDSYQETQYF
TGTGCCAGCAGCTTAGTGGACAGCTACCAAGAGACCCAGTACTTC
>-|TRBV4-1|many|TRBJ2-1
CASSHATGDNEQFF
TGCGCCAGCAGCCATGCTACTGGAGACAATGAGCAGTTCTTC
>-|TRBV7-3|-|TRBJ1-1
CASALGRLRLMNTEAFF
TGTGCCAGCGCTCTTGGACGGCTTCGTCTTATGAACACTGAAGCTTTCTTT
>TRBD2|TRBV7-2|-|TRBJ2-3
CASSLAGGRRDTQYF
TGTGCCAGCAGCCTAGCGGGGGGGCGGAGAGATACGCAGTATTTT
>-|TRBV5-1|many|TRBJ2-7
CASSLGDSRLEQYF
TGCGCCAGCAGCTTGGGTGACAGTCGGCTTGAGCAGTACTTC
>-|TRBV15|-|TRBJ2-1
CATSREPGPYNEQFF
TGTGCCACCAGCAGAGAACCAGGCCCCTACAATGAGCAGTTCTTC
>TRBD1|TRBV29-1|few|TRBJ1-2
CSGGISGTGGDYGYTF
TGCAGCGGGGGTATCTCCGGGACAGGGGGCGACTATGGCTACACCTTC
>-|TRBV28|-|TRBJ2-3
CASSTMTKDTQYF
TGTGCCAGCAGCACCATGACCAAAGATACGCAGTATTTT
>-|TRBV9|few|TRBJ1-6
CASSARAGGNSPLHF
TGTGCCAGCAGCGCGAGAGCGGGAGGGAATTCACCCCTCCACTTT
>-|TRBV18|-|TRBJ2-7
CASSPALHRDPSYEQYF
TGTGCCAGCTCACCCGCACTCCACCGAGATCCTTCCTACGAGCAGTACTTC
>-|TRBV5-1|few|TRBJ2-7
CASSLARGTIYEQYF
TGCGCCAGCAGCTTGGCGCGAGGAACAATCTACGAGCAGTACTTC
>-|TRBV6-5|few|TRBJ1-5
CASRGQSYQPQHF
TGTGCCAGCAGGGGACAATCGTATCAGCCCCAGCATTTT
>TRBD2|TRBV27|-|TRBJ2-7
CASSFHRPTSHEQYF
TGTGCCAGCAGTTTTCATCGACCGACTAGCCACGAGCAGTACTTC
>-|TRBV6-2/TRBV6-3|few|TRBJ2-7
CASSYIGGSYEQYF
TGTGCCAGCAGTTATATTGGGGGCTCCTACGAGCAGTACTTC
>-|TRBV27|-|TRBJ1-6
CASSLSGDISPLHF
TGTGCCAGCAGTTTATCGGGGGACATTTCACCCCTCCACTTT
>TRBD1|TRBV5-5|few|TRBJ2-1
CASSIDRVTYNEQFF
TGTGCCAGCAGCATAGACAGGGTCACCTACAATGAGCAGTTCTTC
>-|TRBV7-2|few|TRBJ2-7
CASSPTGSIAYEQYF
TGTGCCAGCAGCCCAACAGGGTCCATAGCCTACGAGCAGTACTTC
>-|TRBV12-3/TRBV12-4|few|TRBJ1-5
CASSLERGQSNQPQHF
TGTGCCAGCAGTTTAGAGAGGGGACAAAGCAATCAGCCCCAGCATTTT
>-|TRBV12-3/TRBV12-4|many|TRBJ1-1
CASGRKGTEAFF
TGTGCCAGCGGTCGGAAGGGCACTGAAGCTTTCTTT
>TRBD2|TRBV12-3/TRBV12-4|few|TRBJ2-5
CASSPTGLAVKETQYF
TGTGCCAGCAGTCCCACGGGACTAGCGGTGAAAGAGACCCAGTACTTC
>-|TRBV7-9|few|TRBJ2-1
CASSFVAFGNQDNEQFF
TGTGCCAGCAGCTTCGTTGCTTTTGGGAACCAAGACAATGAGCAGTTCTTC
>TRBD1|TRBV6-1|-|TRBJ1-3
CASSRGTDASGNTIYF
TGTGCCAGCAGTCGCGGGACAGATGCCTCTGGAAACACCATATATTTT
>TRBD1|TRBV4-1|few|TRBJ1-1
CASSQTLGQRNTEAFF
TGCGCCAGCAGCCAAACCCTGGGACAGCGGAACACTGAAGCTTTCTTT
>TRBD1|TRBV4-1|once|TRBJ1-6
CASSPRTGGDSPLHF
TGCGCCAGCAGCCCCCGGACAGGGGGCGACTCACCCCTCCACTTT
>-|TRBV19|-|TRBJ1-2
CASSFSGGKPTGYTF
TGTGCCAGTAGTTTCTCTGGAGGGAAGCCCACTGGCTACACCTTC
>TRBD2|TRBV12-3/TRBV12-4|-|TRBJ2-3
CATQIGSGALTDTQYF
TGTGCCACCCAAATAGGGAGCGGGGCCCTAACAGATACGCAGTATTTT
>-|TRBV12-3/TRBV12-4|few|TRBJ1-3
CASSLGAGSGNTIYF
TGTGCCAGCAGTTTAGGCGCCGGCTCTGGAAACACCATATATTTT
>-|TRBV18|-|TRBJ2-4
CASSPQARSIQYF
TGTGCCAGCTCACCGCAAGCGAGGAGCATTCAGTACTTC
>TRBD1|TRBV5-1|many|TRBJ1-1
CASSVRQGAGEAFF
TGCGCCAGCAGCGTCCGACAGGGGGCTGGGGAAGCTTTCTTT
>-|TRBV4-3|-|TRBJ1-5
CASSQEALLQPQHF
TGCGCCAGCAGCCAAGAAGCCCTTCTTCAGCCCCAGCATTTT
>-|TRBV20-1|few|TRBJ2-3
CSARRDHNLDTQYF
TGCAGTGCTCGTCGGGACCACAATCTGGATACGCAGTATTTT
>TRBD2|TRBV5-6|-|TRBJ2-2
CASSPLAGGPNTGELFF
TGTGCCAGCAGCCCACTAGCGGGGGGGCCCAACACCGGGGAGCTGTTTTTT
>-|TRBV6-5|few|TRBJ2-7
CASLRNPTTYEQYF
TGTGCCAGCCTCCGGAACCCAACTACCTACGAGCAGTACTTC
>-|TRBV4-2|-|TRBJ2-3
CASSQDLLAADTQYF
TGTGCCAGCAGCCAAGATTTACTAGCCGCAGATACGCAGTATTTT
>-|TRBV12-3/TRBV12-4|many|TRBJ2-1
CASSPGLPNYNEQFF
TGTGCCAGCAGCCCAGGACTACCGAACTACAATGAGCAGTTCTTC
>-|TRBV7-4|-|TRBJ1-1
CASSLTSEAFF
TGTGCCAGCAGCTTAACGAGTGAAGCTTTCTTT
>-|TRBV12-3/TRBV12-4|-|TRBJ2-3
CASSLRDPGTDTQYF
TGTGCCAGCAGCCTCAGGGACCCAGGGACAGATACGCAGTATTTT
>-|TRBV4-1|few|TRBJ2-7
CASSQDPASPSYEQYF
TGCGCCAGCAGCCAAGATCCAGCTAGCCCCTCCTACGAGCAGTACTTC
>-|TRBV20-1|many|TRBJ2-3
CSATADTQYF
TGCAGTGCTACGGCAGATACGCAGTATTTT
>-|TRBV20-1|few|TRBJ2-7
CSARDPKGGEEQYF
TGCAGTGCTAGAGACCCCAAAGGAGGGGAAGAGCAGTACTTC
>TRBD2|TRBV20-1|few|TRBJ2-3
CSARVLAGAHTDTQYF
TGCAGTGCTAGAGTGTTAGCGGGGGCCCACACAGATACGCAGTATTTT
>-|TRBV4-2|-|TRBJ2-7
CASSQGRSRSYEQYF
TGTGCCAGCAGCCAAGGGCGGTCTCGGTCCTACGAGCAGTACTTC
>-|TRBV4-1|few|TRBJ1-6
CASSQDLRTTHSPLHF
TGCGCCAGCAGCCAAGACCTCCGGACAACCCACTCACCCCTCCACTTT
>TRBD1|TRBV5-1|-|TRBJ2-1
CASSLRQGAKNEQFF
TGCGCCAGCAGCTTACGACAGGGGGCAAAGAATGAGCAGTTCTTC
>-|TRBV5-6|-|TRBJ2-7
CASSLRARYEQYF
TGTGCCAGCAGCTTGCGGGCTCGGTACGAGCAGTACTTC
>TRBD2|TRBV20-1|once|TRBJ2-1
CSARDPSGKYNEQFF
TGCAGTGCTAGAGACCCTAGCGGGAAGTACAATGAGCAGTTCTTC
>-|TRBV5-1|few|TRBJ1-1
CASSQLPGANTEAFF
TGCGCCAGCAGCCAATTGCCAGGGGCGAACACTGAAGCTTTCTTT
>TRBD1|TRBV18|-|TRBJ2-7
CASSPNMDRAEQYF
TGTGCCAGCTCACCGAATATGGACAGGGCCGAGCAGTACTTC
>TRBD2|TRBV27|few|TRBJ2-7
CASSPDRLAGGAYEQYF
TGTGCCAGCAGTCCGGACCGCCTAGCGGGGGGGGCCTACGAGCAGTACTTC
>-|TRBV12-3/TRBV12-4|few|TRBJ1-4
CASSPGFGNEKLFF
TGTGCCAGCAGTCCAGGGTTTGGGAATGAAAAACTGTTTTTT
>-|TRBV19|-|TRBJ2-5
CASSRGLRRETQYF
TGTGCCAGTAGCCGAGGTCTCCGGCGAGAGACCCAGTACTTC
>-|TRBV5-1|-|TRBJ2-1
CASSKNPTARYYNEQFF
TGCGCCAGCAGCAAAAACCCGACGGCCAGGTACTACAATGAGCAGTTCTTC
>TRBD2|TRBV6-5|-|TRBJ2-3
CASSYSHSGGPSTDTQYF
TGTGCCAGCAGTTACTCCCATAGCGGGGGGCCTAGCACAGATACGCAGTATTTT
>-|TRBV19|few|TRBJ1-6
CASRVSSGVNSPLHF
TGTGCCAGTAGGGTTTCGTCAGGCGTTAATTCACCCCTCCACTTT
>-|TRBV12-3/TRBV12-4|few|TRBJ1-2
CASCPAHGWEGYTF
TGTGCCAGCTGTCCAGCCCATGGATGGGAGGGCTACACCTTC
>-|TRBV25-1|-|TRBJ1-2
CASSEFGRGNYGYTF
TGTGCCAGCAGTGAATTCGGCAGGGGAAACTATGGCTACACCTTC
>-|TRBV20-1|few|TRBJ2-4
CSARRGRRGNIQYF
TGCAGTGCTAGACGCGGTCGTCGCGGAAACATTCAGTACTTC